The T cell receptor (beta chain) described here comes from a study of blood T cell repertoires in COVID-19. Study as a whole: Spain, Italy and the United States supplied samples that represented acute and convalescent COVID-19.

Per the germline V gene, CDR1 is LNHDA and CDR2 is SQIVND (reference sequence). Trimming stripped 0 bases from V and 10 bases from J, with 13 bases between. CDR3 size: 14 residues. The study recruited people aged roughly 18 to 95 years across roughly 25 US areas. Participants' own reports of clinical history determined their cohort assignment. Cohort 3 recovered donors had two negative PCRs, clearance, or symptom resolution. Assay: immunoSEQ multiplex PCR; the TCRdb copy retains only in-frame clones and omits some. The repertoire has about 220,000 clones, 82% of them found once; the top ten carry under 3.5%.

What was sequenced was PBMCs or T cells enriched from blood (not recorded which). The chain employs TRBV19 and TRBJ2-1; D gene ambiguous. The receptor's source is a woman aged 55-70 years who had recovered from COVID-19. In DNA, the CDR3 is TGTGCCAGTAGTATAGAACTTCGCGCCGGGGAGCAGTTCTTC. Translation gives CASSIELRAGEQFF.